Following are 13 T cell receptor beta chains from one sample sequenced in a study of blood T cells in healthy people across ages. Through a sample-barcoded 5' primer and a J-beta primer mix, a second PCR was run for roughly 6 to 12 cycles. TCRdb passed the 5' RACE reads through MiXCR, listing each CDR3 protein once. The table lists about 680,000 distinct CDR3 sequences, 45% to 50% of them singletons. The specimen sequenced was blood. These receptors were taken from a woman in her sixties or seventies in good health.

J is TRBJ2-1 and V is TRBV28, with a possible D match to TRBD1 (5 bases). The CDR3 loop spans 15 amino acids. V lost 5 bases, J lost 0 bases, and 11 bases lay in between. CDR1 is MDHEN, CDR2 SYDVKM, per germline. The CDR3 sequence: CASSKATGSYNEQFF. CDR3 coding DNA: TGTGCCAGCAGTAAGGCAACAGGCTCCTACAATGAGCAGTTCTTC.

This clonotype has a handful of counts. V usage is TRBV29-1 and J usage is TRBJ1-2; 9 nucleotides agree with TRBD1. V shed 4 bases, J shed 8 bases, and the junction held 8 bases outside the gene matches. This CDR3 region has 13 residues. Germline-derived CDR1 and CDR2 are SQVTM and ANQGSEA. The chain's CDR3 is CSVAPGQGRGYTF. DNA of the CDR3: TGCAGCGTTGCACCAGGACAGGGGAGAGGCTACACCTTC. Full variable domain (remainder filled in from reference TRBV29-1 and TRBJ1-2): SAVISQKPSRDICQRGTSLTIQCQVDSQVTMMFWYRQQPGQSLTLIATANQGSEATYESGFVIDKFPISRPNLTFSTLTVSNMSPEDSSIYLCSVAPGQGRGYTFGSGTRLTVV.

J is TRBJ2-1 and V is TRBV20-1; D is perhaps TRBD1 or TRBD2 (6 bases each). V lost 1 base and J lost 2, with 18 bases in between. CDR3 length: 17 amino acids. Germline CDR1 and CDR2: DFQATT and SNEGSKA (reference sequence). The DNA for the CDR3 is TGCAGTGCTAGAGTCCTGGTTGGGGGGCACACCTACAATGAGCAGTTCTTC. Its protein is CSARVLVGGHTYNEQFF.

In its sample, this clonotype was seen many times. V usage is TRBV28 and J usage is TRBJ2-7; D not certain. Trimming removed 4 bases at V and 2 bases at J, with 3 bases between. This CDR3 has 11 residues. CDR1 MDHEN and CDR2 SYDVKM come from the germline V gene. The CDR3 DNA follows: TGTGCCAGCAGTTCCCCCTACGAGCAGTACTTC. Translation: CASSSPYEQYF.

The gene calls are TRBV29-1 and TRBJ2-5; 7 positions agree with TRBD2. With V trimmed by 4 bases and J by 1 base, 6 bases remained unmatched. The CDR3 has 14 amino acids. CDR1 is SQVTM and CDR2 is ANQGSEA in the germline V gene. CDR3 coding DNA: TGCAGCGTTGCAAAGCGGGGAGGCCAAGAGACCCAGTACTTC. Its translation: CSVAKRGGQETQYF.

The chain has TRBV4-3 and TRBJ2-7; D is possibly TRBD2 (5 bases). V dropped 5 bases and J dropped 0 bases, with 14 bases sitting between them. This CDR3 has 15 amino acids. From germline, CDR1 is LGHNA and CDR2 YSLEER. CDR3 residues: CASSIGPAGSYEQYF. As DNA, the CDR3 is TGCGCCAGCAGCATAGGACCCGCGGGCTCCTACGAGCAGTACTTC.

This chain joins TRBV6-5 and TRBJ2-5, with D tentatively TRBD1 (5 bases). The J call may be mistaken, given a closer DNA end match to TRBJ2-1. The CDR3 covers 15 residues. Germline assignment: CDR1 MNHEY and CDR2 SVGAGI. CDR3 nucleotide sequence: TGTGCCAGCAGTTGCCTTGGGGCAGCCCAAGAGACCCAGTTCTTC. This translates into CASSCLGAAQETQFF.

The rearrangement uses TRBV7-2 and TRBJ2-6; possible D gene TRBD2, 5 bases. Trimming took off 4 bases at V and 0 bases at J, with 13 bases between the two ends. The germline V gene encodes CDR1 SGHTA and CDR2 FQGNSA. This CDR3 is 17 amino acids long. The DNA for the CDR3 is TGTGCCAGCAGCTCACTTGAGGGCCGCTCTGGGGCCAACGTCCTGACTTTC. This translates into CASSSLEGRSGANVLTF.

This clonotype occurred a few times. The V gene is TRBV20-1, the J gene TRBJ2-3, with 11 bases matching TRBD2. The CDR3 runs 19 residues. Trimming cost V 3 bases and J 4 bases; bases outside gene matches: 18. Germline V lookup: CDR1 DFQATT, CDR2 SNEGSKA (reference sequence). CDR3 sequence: CSASPITGTSGLAADTQYF. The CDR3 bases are TGCAGTGCTAGCCCAATCACCGGGACGTCGGGACTAGCGGCAGATACGCAGTATTTT.

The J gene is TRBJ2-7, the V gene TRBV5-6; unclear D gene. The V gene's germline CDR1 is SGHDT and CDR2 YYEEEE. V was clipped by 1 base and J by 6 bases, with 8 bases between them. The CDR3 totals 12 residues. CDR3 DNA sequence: TGTGCCAGCAGCTTGCCGGCAGGCGAGCAGTACTTC. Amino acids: CASSLPAGEQYF. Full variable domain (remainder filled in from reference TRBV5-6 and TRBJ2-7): DAGVTQSPTHLIKTRGQQVTLRCSPKSGHDTVSWYQQALGQGPQFIFQYYEEEERQRGNFPDRFSGHQFPNYSSELNVNALLLGDSALYLCASSLPAGEQYFGPGTRLTVT.

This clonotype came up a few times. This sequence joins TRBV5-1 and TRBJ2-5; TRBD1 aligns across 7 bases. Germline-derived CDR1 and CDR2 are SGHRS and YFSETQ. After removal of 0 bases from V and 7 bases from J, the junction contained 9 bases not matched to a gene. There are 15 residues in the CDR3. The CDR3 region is CASSLGSRGFGTQYF. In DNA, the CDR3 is TGCGCCAGCAGCTTGGGTAGCAGGGGGTTCGGGACCCAGTACTTC.

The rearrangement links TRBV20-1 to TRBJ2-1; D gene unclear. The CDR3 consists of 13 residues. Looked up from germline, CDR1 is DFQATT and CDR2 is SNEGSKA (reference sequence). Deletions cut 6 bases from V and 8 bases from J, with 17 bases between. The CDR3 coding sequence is TGCAGTGCCCAAGAGTCTCCCGTACATGAGCAGTTCTTC. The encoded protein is CSAQESPVHEQFF.

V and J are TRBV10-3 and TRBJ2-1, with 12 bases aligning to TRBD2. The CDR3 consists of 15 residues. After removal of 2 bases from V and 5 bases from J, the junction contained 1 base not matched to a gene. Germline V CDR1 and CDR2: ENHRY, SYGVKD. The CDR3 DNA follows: TGTGCCATCAGTGAGAGGACTAGCGGGAACAATGAGCAGTTCTTC. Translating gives CAISERTSGNNEQFF.